Listed here are 2 T cell receptor beta chains from one sample, sequenced in a study of T cell repertoires in cytomegalovirus infection. TCRdb re-analysed the reads in MiXCR, keeping a single row per CDR3 protein. Here the sample spans over 100,000 distinct CDR3 sequences, over 9.5% being singletons. No antigen has been identified for these receptors. Sequenced input: PBMCs, sequenced either directly or after in vitro stimulation (not recorded which). The receptors stem from a human donor in good health (CMV status not recorded). Some clones in this sample may be carry-over from other donors' samples.

The chain is built from TRBV20-1 and TRBJ2-4; TRBD1 matches 8 bases. CDR1 DFQATT and CDR2 SNEGSKA come from the germline V gene (reference sequence). V was clipped by 0 bases and J by 4 bases; unmatched bases: 5. The length of the CDR3 is 15 residues. The CDR3 spells CSARDDRTGKNIQYF. DNA for the CDR3: TGCAGTGCTAGAGATGACCGGACAGGGAAAAACATTCAGTACTTC.

The table lists this clonotype with many counts. The rearrangement links TRBV7-2 to TRBJ2-7; TRBD2 matches at 13 bases. Germline values: CDR1 SGHTA, CDR2 FQGNSA. V trimming: 8 bases; J trimming: 2 bases; junction bases outside the gene matches: 6. The CDR3 length is 15 residues. The CDR3, as DNA: TGTGCCAGCGTCGAACTAGCGGGGGGGACCTACGAGCAGTACTTC. Amino acid sequence: CASVELAGGTYEQYF. The variable domain in full, with the rest retrieved from reference TRBV7-2 and TRBJ2-7, is GAGVSQSPSNKVTEKGKDVELRCDPISGHTALYWYRQSLGQGLEFLIYFQGNSAPDKSGLPSDRFSAERTGGSVSTLTIQRTQQEDSAVYLCASVELAGGTYEQYFGPGTRLTVT.